Below, 19 T cell receptor beta chains from the same sample are listed, as sequenced in a study of blood T cell repertoires in COVID-19. The method was immunoSEQ multiplex PCR; TCRdb's version includes in-frame clones alone and lacks a portion of them. The data contain some 170,000 clones, more than 80% of them singletons. The sample was PBMCs or T cells enriched from blood (not recorded which). All receptors come from a man aged 35 to 55 who had recovered from COVID-19.

The chain is built from TRBV30 and TRBJ2-3; TRBD2 might be the D (6 bases). With 8 bases removed from V and 0 bases from J, the gap between germline ends came to 12 bases. CDR1 and CDR2 (germline): GTSNPN, SVGIG (reference sequence). This CDR3 region has 13 residues. The CDR3 sequence: CAGTVTSTDTQYF. DNA for the CDR3: TGTGCCGGGACTGTCACTAGCACAGATACGCAGTATTTT.

The rearrangement links TRBV3-1 (or the pseudogene TRBV3-2) to TRBJ2-1; possibly TRBD2 for D (5 bases). The CDR3 runs 14 residues. Germline V CDR1 and CDR2: LGHDT, YNNKEL (reference sequence). Trimming took 3 bases from V and 5 from J, leaving 11 bases between them. For the CDR3, the DNA is TGTGCCAGCAGCCAGAGGACTGTAGACAATGAGCAGTTCTTC. It encodes CASSQRTVDNEQFF.

This sequence joins TRBV28 and TRBJ1-4; D remains unclear. The CDR3 is made up of 15 amino acids. V was trimmed by 8 bases and J by 0 bases, leaving 13 bases between them. Germline loops: CDR1 MDHEN, CDR2 SYDVKM. The CDR3 nucleotides are TGTGCCAGCCACCTGGGGAGTTCAACTAATGAAAAACTGTTTTTT. It codes for CASHLGSSTNEKLFF.

This chain joins TRBV6-6 and TRBJ1-2; a weak D match, TRBD1 (6 bases). The ends were cut back, 5 bases at V and 3 bases at J, with 10 bases in the middle. CDR3 length equals 13 residues. Per germline, CDR1 MNHNY and CDR2 SVGAGI (reference sequence). CDR3 coding DNA: TGTGCCAGCAGTCAACAGGGTTACTATGGCTACACCTTC. This translates into CASSQQGYYGYTF.

CDR3 loop: CASSAGTLYGYTF. CDR3 coding DNA: TGTGCCAGCTCCGCAGGAACTCTCTATGGCTACACCTTC. This rearrangement joins TRBV27 to TRBJ1-2; D unresolved. The ends were cut back, 8 bases at V and 4 bases at J, with 14 bases in the middle. The CDR3 contains 13 residues. Germline V gene sequence: CDR1 MNHEY, CDR2 SMNVEV (reference sequence).

This rearrangement joins TRBV11-2 to TRBJ2-3; 9 nucleotides match TRBD2. J was trimmed by 2 bases and V by 3 bases; bases with no gene match: 9. Per germline, CDR1 SGHAT and CDR2 FQNNGV. There are 17 residues in the CDR3. The CDR3 DNA reads TGTGCCAGCAGCTTCCTAAGCGGGAGGTACAACACAGATACGCAGTATTTT. It encodes CASSFLSGRYNTDTQYF.

The chain links TRBV15 to TRBJ1-1; the D gene is possibly TRBD1 (5 bases). The V end lost 5 bases, the J end lost 1 base, and 11 bases lay between the germline ends. The length of the CDR3 is 14 residues. In germline, CDR1 is LNHNV, CDR2 YYDKDF (reference sequence). The CDR3 DNA is TGTGCCACCAGCCGGGGGGGGACGAACACTGAAGCTTTCTTT. Encoded protein: CATSRGGTNTEAFF.

DNA for the CDR3: TGCGCCAGCAGCTGGACAGGGCCGGACGAGCAGTACTTC. Amino acids: CASSWTGPDEQYF. The chain couples TRBV5-1 to TRBJ2-7, with 8 nucleotides matching TRBD1. The CDR3 length is 13 residues. Trimming cost V 3 bases and J 5 bases; bases outside gene matches: 4. CDR1 is SGHRS and CDR2 is YFSETQ in the germline V gene.

The rearrangement joins TRBV7-8 to TRBJ2-1; 8 nucleotides match TRBD2. Per germline, CDR1 SGHVS and CDR2 FQNEAQ. The CDR3 consists of 19 residues. After removal of 5 bases from V and 4 bases from J, the junction contained 19 bases not matched to a gene. This CDR3 reads CASSPSRAGGRGIYNEQFF. The CDR3 DNA follows: TGTGCCAGCAGCCCTAGTAGGGCGGGGGGCCGGGGGATTTACAATGAGCAGTTCTTC.

In its sample, this clone was seen once. V usage is TRBV9 and J usage is TRBJ1-5, with 7 bases fitting TRBD1. Germline CDR1 reads SGDLS; CDR2 reads YYNGEE. The ends lost 4 bases at V and 4 bases at J; junction bases unmatched: 8. The CDR3 runs to 15 residues. The CDR3 loop is CASSPEGAGNQPQHF. CDR3 sequence (DNA): TGTGCCAGCAGCCCGGAGGGGGCGGGGAATCAGCCCCAGCATTTT. Filled out from reference TRBV9 and TRBJ1-5, the complete variable domain reads DSGVTQTPKHLITATGQRVTLRCSPRSGDLSVYWYQQSLDQGLQFLIQYYNGEERAKGNILERFSAQQFPDLHSELNLSSLELGDSALYFCASSPEGAGNQPQHFGDGTRLSIL.

This chain connects TRBV5-6 to TRBJ1-1; D remains ambiguous. The V end was cut by 0 bases, the J end by 4 bases, with 10 bases between. The CDR3 loop spans 14 amino acids. The germline CDR1 and CDR2 sequences are SGHDT and YYEEEE. The CDR3 DNA follows: TGTGCCAGCAGCTTGGGGTCAGGTGGCACTGAAGCTTTCTTT. It translates to CASSLGSGGTEAFF.

V is TRBV5-6 and J is TRBJ1-5; D possibly corresponds to TRBD1 (5 bases). With 0 bases removed from V and 13 bases from J, the gap between germline ends came to 14 bases. Germline CDR1 SGHDT, CDR2 YYEEEE. This CDR3 is 13 amino acids long. Here the CDR3 reads CASSLGTIPPQHF. DNA of the CDR3: TGTGCCAGCAGCTTGGGGACAATCCCTCCTCAGCATTTT.

The chain carries TRBV11-2 and TRBJ1-2; no definite D call. Germline CDR1 and CDR2: SGHAT and FQNNGV. Trimming pared 1 base from V and 0 bases from J, leaving 6 bases between. There are 14 residues in the CDR3. CDR3 nucleotide sequence: TGTGCCAGCAGCTTAGGGTCGGCTAACTATGGCTACACCTTC. It yields the protein CASSLGSANYGYTF.

The chain is built from TRBV15 and TRBJ2-7; TRBD1 agrees at 7 bases. Trimming cost V 5 bases and J 3 bases; bases outside gene matches: 4. Germline V lookup: CDR1 LNHNV, CDR2 YYDKDF (reference sequence). CDR3 length: 13 residues. The CDR3 nucleotides read TGTGCCACCAGCCGGGACAGAGGCTACGAGCAGTACTTC. Its protein product is CATSRDRGYEQYF.

The rearrangement joins TRBV6-1 to TRBJ2-7, with 7 positions matching TRBD1. Trimming cost V 0 bases and J 4 bases; bases outside gene matches: 9. The CDR3 is 16 residues long. CDR1 is MNHNS, CDR2 SASEGT, per germline. For the CDR3, the DNA is TGTGCCAGCAGTGAAGCATTCCTTGGGACAGTATACGAGCAGTACTTC. It translates to CASSEAFLGTVYEQYF.

Only one count was recorded for this clone. The chain carries TRBV5-1 and TRBJ2-3; no reliable D call. The germline V and J ends were trimmed by 0 bases and 4 bases, with 9 bases remaining between them. This CDR3 has 14 amino acids. CDR1 SGHRS and CDR2 YFSETQ come from the germline V gene. CDR3 amino acids: CASSLETVADTQYF. Here the CDR3 DNA reads TGCGCCAGCAGCTTGGAAACGGTAGCAGATACGCAGTATTTT.

The chain combines TRBV5-1 with TRBJ1-3; TRBD1 is a possible D gene (6 bases). V lost 0 bases to trimming and J lost 0 bases, with 7 bases between them. The germline V gene encodes CDR1 SGHRS and CDR2 YFSETQ. This CDR3 spans 15 amino acids. CDR3 amino acids: CASSLGTASGNTIYF. CDR3 nucleotide sequence: TGCGCCAGCAGCTTGGGGACAGCCTCTGGAAACACCATATATTTT. Using reference TRBV5-1 and TRBJ1-3 for the parts outside the CDR3, the full variable domain is KAGVTQTPRYLIKTRGQQVTLSCSPISGHRSVSWYQQTPGQGLQFLFEYFSETQRNKGNFPGRFSGRQFSNSRSEMNVSTLELGDSALYLCASSLGTASGNTIYFGEGSWLTVV.

The chain employs TRBV11-2 and TRBJ2-7; weak D call: TRBD2 (5 bases). V was pared by 7 bases and J by 9 bases, with 19 bases between. The length of the CDR3 is 13 residues. Germline V gene sequence: CDR1 SGHAT, CDR2 FQNNGV. The CDR3 sequence: CASTQRRRIGQYF. For the CDR3, the DNA is TGTGCCAGCACCCAACGACGGAGGATAGGGCAGTACTTC.

The chain combines TRBV19 with TRBJ1-2; no firm D call. The V end was cut by 3 bases, the J end by 8 bases, with 13 bases between. CDR3 length: 13 residues. Germline CDR1 LNHDA, CDR2 SQIVND (reference sequence). DNA of the CDR3: TGTGCCAGTAGTATTAACGGGGATGGCGGCTACACCTTC. Translating it yields CASSINGDGGYTF.